A single T cell receptor beta chain is shown here with its context. Its target is unknown. Whether given at about 4 or about 12 weeks, second doses were pooled. These data are taken from a study of T cell responses to AZD1222 COVID-19 vaccine. Method: immunoSEQ multiplex PCR; TCRdb's copy keeps in-frame clones and lacks some. The sample includes approximately 130,000 clones, roughly 92% of them seen just once. Study results and limitations: Variant regions that are unmutated are reportedly the target of nearly half of spike-specific TCRs.

This TCR was recovered from an adult who received the AZD1222 COVID-19 vaccine. The sequencing used peripheral blood, collected 28 days after the second AZD1222 dose.

The CDR3 DNA reads as TGCGCCAGCAGCTCGGGATCGAGGGATGAAAAACTGTTTTTT. This codes for CASSSGSRDEKLFF. The gene calls are TRBV4-3 and TRBJ1-4; D ambiguous. The CDR3 consists of 14 residues. Germline CDR1 reads LGHNA; CDR2 reads YSLEER. V gave up 5 bases and J gave up 6 bases, with 13 bases separating them.